The entry that follows covers one T cell receptor beta chain sequence. The antigen is undetermined. MiXCR, applied by TCRdb to the 5' RACE reads, yields one record per CDR3 protein. The data contain 420,000 or so distinct CDR3 sequences, around 18% of them singletons. The donors were all healthy and Caucasian. The germline gives CDR1 GTSNPN, CDR2 SVGIG (reference sequence). The CDR3 spans 14 residues. V lost 4 bases and J lost 2; bases outside the gene matches: 4. The data stem from a study of identical twins. Overall study results and limits: Some out-of-frame alpha sequences were shared by twins, and these showed excess low generation probability. For zero-insertion analyses, partial confounding could come from invariant MAIT and iNKT cells. While abundant cord blood beta clonotypes carried fewer insertions, memory repertoires showed no such pattern.

Sequenced input: naive T cells sorted from blood. The rearrangement uses TRBV30 and TRBJ2-3; 9 bases are shared with TRBD2. The source is a man aged 50-60 years in good health. This CDR3 reads CAWTGLAITDTQYF. In DNA form, the CDR3 reads TGTGCCTGGACCGGACTAGCGATCACAGATACGCAGTATTTT. The complete variable domain, with remaining parts taken from reference TRBV30 and TRBJ2-3, reads SQTIHQWPATLVQPVGSPLSLECTVEGTSNPNLYWYRQAAGRGLQLLFYSVGIGQISSEVPQNLSASRPQDRQFILSSKKLLLSDSGFYLCAWTGLAITDTQYFGPGTRLTVL.